This T cell receptor (beta chain) was retrieved from a study of cytomegalovirus exposure and HLA in healthy donors. This clone has a handful of counts. Its target is unknown. There are 15 residues in the CDR3. Per germline, CDR1 SEHNR and CDR2 FQNEAQ (reference sequence). V was clipped by 5 bases and J by 1 base, with 9 bases between them. Sampled while nominally healthy, donors likely had unrecorded immune exposures. Overall study findings and caveats: Reported results showed that the classifier diagnosed cytomegalovirus status with high specificity and sensitivity. Donor immune exposure was known only as CMV serostatus. Across donors, presence/absence analyses took sequencing depth to be roughly uniform.

13 Jbeta primers and 60 Vbeta primers were used for the PCR. Clones were sequenced by immunoSEQ multiplex PCR, and TCRdb holds only the in-frame ones, with some missing. The sample shows about 120,000 clones, about 8.6% of them seen only once. The receptor was derived from a woman aged 40 to 55 in good health and CMV-seropositive. Sequenced: PBMCs. The genes are TRBV7-9 and TRBJ1-6; D is ambiguous. The CDR3 nucleotides read TGTGCCAGCAGCCCTGCTAAGTCCTATAATTCACCCCTCCACTTT. It translates to CASSPAKSYNSPLHF.